The 24 T cell receptor beta chains presented below share a single source sample, sequenced in a study of blood T cell repertoires in COVID-19. Method: immunoSEQ multiplex PCR; TCRdb's copy keeps in-frame clones and lacks some. The sample lists around 400,000 clones; more than 70% were seen once. Source material: peripheral blood. These receptors were obtained from a woman aged 60-75 years with COVID-19, enrolled during active disease.

The CDR3 region is CASSLGANTEAFF. CDR3 coding DNA: TGTGCCAGCAGCTTGGGAGCCAACACTGAAGCTTTCTTT. This sequence joins TRBV5-4 and TRBJ1-1; D gene unclear. Germline CDR1 SGHNT, CDR2 YYREEE (reference sequence). The CDR3 has 13 amino acids. With 0 bases removed from V and 2 bases from J, the gap between germline ends came to 5 bases.

The chain combines TRBV7-9 with TRBJ2-3, with TRBD2 matching 10 bases. The CDR3 runs to 15 residues. Germline loops: CDR1 SEHNR, CDR2 FQNEAQ (reference sequence). The trim removed 8 bases at V and 2 bases at J, leaving 7 bases unmatched. The CDR3 reads CASARSGGATDTQYF. CDR3 DNA sequence: TGTGCCAGCGCGCGGAGCGGGGGGGCCACAGATACGCAGTATTTT.

The chain couples TRBV18 to TRBJ1-1, with D possibly matching TRBD1 (6 bases). CDR3 length: 15 amino acids. V was shortened by 2 bases and J by 5 bases, with 15 bases between the two germline ends. Germline V lookup: CDR1 KGHSH, CDR2 LQKENI. This chain's CDR3 is CASSPDTGRRTEAFF. The CDR3 bases are TGTGCCAGCTCACCAGATACAGGGCGGAGAACTGAAGCTTTCTTT.

This chain links TRBV5-1 with TRBJ2-1, with a possible D match to TRBD1 (5 bases). The V end was cut by 4 bases, the J end by 4 bases, with 15 bases between. Germline-derived CDR1 and CDR2 are SGHRS and YFSETQ. The CDR3 has 15 residues. CDR3 DNA sequence: TGCGCCAGCAGCCTATTAACAGGACAATACAATGAGCAGTTCTTC. As protein: CASSLLTGQYNEQFF.

This sequence joins TRBV29-1 and TRBJ1-5, with a possible D match to TRBD1 (6 bases). V dropped 4 bases and J dropped 10 bases, with 17 bases sitting between them. From germline, CDR1 is SQVTM and CDR2 ANQGSEA. The CDR3 runs to 13 residues. The CDR3 reads CSVVGTTVLPQHF. The CDR3 DNA reads as TGCAGCGTTGTGGGGACAACGGTTCTACCCCAGCATTTT.

The V gene is TRBV2, the J gene TRBJ2-2; 7 bases align to TRBD1. V shed 6 bases and J 1 base; nucleotides not matched to a gene: 2. The CDR3 length is 14 residues. The germline gives CDR1 SNHLY, CDR2 FYNNEI. The CDR3 DNA sequence: TGTGCCAGCAGGACAGGGAGGAACACCGGGGAGCTGTTTTTT. Protein sequence: CASRTGRNTGELFF.

The rearrangement uses TRBV2 and TRBJ1-1; 8 positions agree with TRBD1. V was clipped by 6 bases and J by 1 base; unmatched bases: 4. In germline, CDR1 is SNHLY, CDR2 FYNNEI. This CDR3 is 14 amino acids long. CDR3: CASRDRARNTEAFF. The CDR3 DNA follows: TGTGCCAGCAGGGACAGGGCCCGGAACACTGAAGCTTTCTTT. Combining the CDR3 with reference TRBV2 and TRBJ1-1 gives the whole variable domain EPEVTQTPSHQVTQMGQEVILRCVPISNHLYFYWYRQILGQKVEFLVSFYNNEISEKSEIFDDQFSVERPDGSNFTLKIRSTKLEDSAMYFCASRDRARNTEAFFGQGTRLTVV.

The chain is built from TRBV5-1 and TRBJ2-1; 9 bases map to TRBD2. The ends lost 5 bases at V and 4 bases at J; junction bases unmatched: 10. The V gene's germline CDR1 is SGHRS and CDR2 YFSETQ. CDR3 length: 16 residues. Here the CDR3 reads CASRGLLAGFYNEQFF. CDR3 sequence (DNA): TGCGCCAGCAGGGGGTTACTAGCGGGTTTTTACAATGAGCAGTTCTTC.

The chain combines TRBV5-1 with TRBJ2-3; 7 nucleotides agree with TRBD1. The length of the CDR3 is 15 residues. The V gene's germline CDR1 is SGHRS and CDR2 YFSETQ. Losses at the gene ends were 4 bases for V and 4 bases for J; bases not matched to a gene: 9. DNA for the CDR3: TGCGCCAGCAGCCGACAGGGTAGGGAGCCAGATACGCAGTATTTT. This gives the protein CASSRQGREPDTQYF.

The CDR3 DNA follows: TGTGCCACCAGTGACCCCGGACTAGCGGGGGAGACCGCCGGGGAGCTGTTTTTT. It encodes CATSDPGLAGETAGELFF. The chain recombines TRBV24-1 with TRBJ2-2, with 13 bases identical to TRBD2. Trimming at V came to 4 bases and at J to 6 bases, leaving 10 bases not matched to a gene. The CDR3 loop spans 18 amino acids. The germline gives CDR1 KGHDR, CDR2 SFDVKD.

The genes are TRBV19 and TRBJ1-1; D might be TRBD1 (5 bases). V lost 1 base and J lost 1, with 10 bases in between. There are 15 residues in the CDR3. Germline-derived CDR1 and CDR2 are LNHDA and SQIVND (reference sequence). CDR3 sequence: CASSIGGRGNTEAFF. The CDR3 DNA follows: TGTGCCAGTAGTATAGGGGGCCGCGGGAACACTGAAGCTTTCTTT.

This clone came up a few times. The chain has TRBV15 and TRBJ1-2, with D perhaps TRBD1 (6 bases). The V and J ends lost 3 bases and 3 bases respectively, with 17 bases between them. The CDR3 is 16 residues long. Per germline, CDR1 LNHNV and CDR2 YYDKDF (reference sequence). The CDR3 nucleotides are TGTGCCACCAGCAGCCATTTTAGGACAGAAGACTATGGCTACACCTTC. Encoded protein: CATSSHFRTEDYGYTF.

The genes are TRBV29-1 and TRBJ2-5, with D perhaps matching TRBD1 (6 bases). V dropped 0 bases and J dropped 4 bases, with 12 bases sitting between them. The CDR3 length is 14 residues. Germline V gene data show CDR1 as SQVTM and CDR2 as ANQGSEA. The CDR3 DNA reads TGCAGCGTTGAAGATCTGGGGGCGCCAGAGACCCAGTACTTC. Its protein is CSVEDLGAPETQYF.

V gene TRBV7-9 combines with J gene TRBJ2-7, with 7 bases that match TRBD2. J was trimmed by 1 base and V by 1 base; bases with no gene match: 7. Per germline, CDR1 SEHNR and CDR2 FQNEAQ (reference sequence). This CDR3 comprises 16 residues. For the CDR3, the DNA is TGTGCCAGCAGCTTAGGCCAGCGGGGTGGATCCTACGAGCAGTACTTC. Protein: CASSLGQRGGSYEQYF.

This sequence joins TRBV2 and TRBJ2-7, with 11 bases aligning to TRBD2. The CDR3 is 14 amino acids. CDR1 and CDR2 from the germline V gene are SNHLY and FYNNEI. J lost 1 base, V lost 7 bases, and 3 bases had no gene match. CDR3 bases: TGTGCCAGCAAAACTAGCGGGGGATCCTACGAGCAGTACTTC. Its translation is CASKTSGGSYEQYF. Using reference TRBV2 and TRBJ2-7 for the parts outside the CDR3, the full variable domain is EPEVTQTPSHQVTQMGQEVILRCVPISNHLYFYWYRQILGQKVEFLVSFYNNEISEKSEIFDDQFSVERPDGSNFTLKIRSTKLEDSAMYFCASKTSGGSYEQYFGPGTRLTVT.

The chain combines TRBV7-9 with TRBJ1-5, with 8 nucleotides matching TRBD1. The CDR3 has 15 residues. The germline V gene has CDR1 SEHNR and CDR2 FQNEAQ (reference sequence). Unmatched junction bases numbered 13, after V lost 9 bases and J lost 6 bases. CDR3 loop: CARTNERQGAQPQHF. In DNA, the CDR3 is TGTGCCAGGACTAACGAGCGGCAGGGGGCTCAGCCCCAGCATTTT. Using reference TRBV7-9 and TRBJ1-5 for the parts outside the CDR3, the full variable domain is DTGVSQNPRHKITKRGQNVTFRCDPISEHNRLYWYRQTLGQGPEFLTYFQNEAQLEKSRLLSDRFSAERPKGSFSTLEIQRTEQGDSAMYLCARTNERQGAQPQHFGDGTRLSIL.

This sequence joins TRBV18 and TRBJ1-1; D unclear. The CDR3 runs to 16 residues. Between the trimmed V and J ends, which lost 5 bases and 5 bases, there was a span of 21 bases. From germline, CDR1 is KGHSH and CDR2 LQKENI. In DNA, the CDR3 is TGTGCCAGCTCAAAAAAGGGTCACGTCTCGGGAACTGAAGCTTTCTTT. Encoded protein: CASSKKGHVSGTEAFF.

The genes are TRBV4-1 and TRBJ1-6; D remains unclear. Germline lookup yields CDR1 MGHRA and CDR2 YSYEKL. Trimming cost V 1 base and J 9 bases, with 7 bases left between them. The CDR3 consists of 13 residues. This CDR3 is CASSQGGFSPLHF. CDR3 nucleotide sequence: TGCGCCAGCAGCCAAGGAGGATTTTCACCCCTCCACTTT.

This chain joins TRBV7-8 and TRBJ1-6, with no clear D. The CDR3 extends over 14 amino acids. V was shortened by 6 bases and J by 7 bases, with 13 bases between the two germline ends. Germline V gene sequence: CDR1 SGHVS, CDR2 FQNEAQ. CDR3 sequence reads: CASRYTVDNSPLHF. Written as DNA, the CDR3 is TGTGCCAGCAGGTACACAGTTGACAATTCACCCCTCCACTTT.

The V call is TRBV11-2, the J call TRBJ1-2; tentatively, D is TRBD1 (5 bases). Looked up from germline, CDR1 is SGHAT and CDR2 is FQNNGV. This CDR3 contains 15 residues. V was clipped by 5 bases and J by 4 bases, with 17 bases between them. The DNA for the CDR3 is TGTGCCAGCAGCCCGGGGGTAGGGGCCTTCTATGGCTACACCTTC. It translates to CASSPGVGAFYGYTF.

The rearrangement links TRBV6-5 to TRBJ1-6, with a tentative D call TRBD1 (6 bases). Looked up from germline, CDR1 is MNHEY and CDR2 is SVGAGI. V gave up 3 bases and J gave up 12 bases, with 21 bases separating them. The CDR3 is made up of 16 amino acids. The CDR3 region is CASSYLGGAEVLPLHF. CDR3 sequence (DNA): TGTGCCAGCAGTTATCTGGGGGGGGCAGAAGTACTACCCCTCCACTTT.

CDR3 in amino acids: CASSPITGEGSPLHF. The DNA for the CDR3 is TGTGCCAGCTCACCAATTACCGGGGAAGGTTCACCCCTCCACTTT. This sequence joins TRBV18 and TRBJ1-6; D uncertain. The CDR3 has 15 residues. Germline assignment: CDR1 KGHSH and CDR2 LQKENI. V lost 2 bases, J lost 9 bases, and 14 bases lay in between.

The chain joins TRBV4-1 to TRBJ2-3, with 9 nucleotides matching TRBD2. The V gene end was trimmed by 0 bases and the J gene end by 2 bases; junction bases not matched to a gene: 9. Germline CDR1 MGHRA, CDR2 YSYEKL. The CDR3 loop spans 18 amino acids. The CDR3 DNA reads as TGCGCCAGCAGCCAAGAACGTATTAGCGGGGGCCTCACAGATACGCAGTATTTT. As protein: CASSQERISGGLTDTQYF.

This clone showed up just a few times. This CDR3 reads CASSLDERGRQPQHF. In nucleotides, the CDR3 is TGTGCCAGCAGCTTAGATGAAAGGGGCAGGCAGCCCCAGCATTTT. The rearrangement uses TRBV11-2 and TRBJ1-5, with D possibly matching TRBD1 (5 bases). V dropped 0 bases and J dropped 7 bases, with 13 bases sitting between them. This CDR3 region has 15 residues. The germline CDR1 and CDR2 sequences are SGHAT and FQNNGV.